One sample yielded the 15 T cell receptor beta chains listed below, sequenced in a study of PD-L1 blockade in urothelial cancer. As for time point: peripheral blood 6 weeks after treatment start. Clones were read by immunoSEQ multiplex PCR, and TCRdb kept only the in-frame ones, dropping some. The sample shows 25,000 to 30,000 clones, 80% to 90% of them seen only once. The sequencing here drew on PBMCs, taken around atezolizumab (anti-PD-L1) treatment. These receptors originate from a man in his 70s with urothelial cancer.

This sequence joins TRBV7-8 and TRBJ1-5; 7 bases match TRBD1. Germline V lookup: CDR1 SGHVS, CDR2 FQNEAQ. With V trimmed by 5 bases and J by 0 bases, 7 bases remained unmatched. The CDR3 has 16 residues. The CDR3 sequence is CASSPVGQVSNQPQHF. The CDR3 DNA follows: TGTGCCAGCAGCCCCGTCGGACAGGTTAGCAATCAGCCCCAGCATTTT. Full variable domain (missing parts from reference TRBV7-8 and TRBJ1-5): GAGVSQSPRYKVAKRGQDVALRCDPISGHVSLFWYQQALGQGPEFLTYFQNEAQLDKSGLPSDRFFAERPEGSVSTLKIQRTQQEDSAVYLCASSPVGQVSNQPQHFGDGTRLSIL.

V usage is TRBV21-1 and J usage is TRBJ1-1; the table names TRBD1, a call not compared with the DNA. TRBV21-1 counts as a pseudogene. The CDR3 contains 17 residues. The CDR3 sequence is CASNPKGRTGMNTEAFF. The DNA for the CDR3 is TGTGCCAGCAACCCAAAGGGGCGGACAGGTATGAACACTGAAGCTTTCTTT.

The V gene is TRBV18, the J gene TRBJ2-1, with D unclear. The ends were cut back, 5 bases at V and 5 bases at J, with 10 bases in the middle. The CDR3 extends over 13 amino acids. Germline CDR1 is KGHSH and CDR2 is LQKENI. The CDR3 reads CASSTRQDNEQFF. The CDR3 bases are TGTGCCAGCTCAACACGACAAGACAATGAGCAGTTCTTC.

The rearrangement links TRBV7-9 to TRBJ1-1; D is possibly TRBD1 (6 bases). The germline gives CDR1 SEHNR, CDR2 FQNEAQ (reference sequence). V lost 5 bases and J 1 base, leaving 14 bases between the germline ends. This CDR3 is built from 15 residues. This CDR3 reads CASSPQGTPNTEAFF. In nucleotides, the CDR3 is TGTGCCAGCAGCCCCCAGGGGACACCGAACACTGAAGCTTTCTTT.

CDR3 residues: CASRGTPSNQPQHF. DNA of the CDR3: TGTGCCAGCAGGGGGACACCTAGCAATCAGCCCCAGCATTTT. The J gene is TRBJ1-5, the V gene TRBV28, with a weak D call TRBD1 (6 bases). The length of the CDR3 is 14 residues. Germline V gives CDR1 MDHEN, CDR2 SYDVKM. The ends were cut back, 6 bases at V and 0 bases at J, with 9 bases in the middle.

The gene calls are TRBV5-4 and TRBJ2-5, with 8 bases identical to TRBD2. With 6 bases clipped from V and 1 base from J, the junction kept 8 bases outside the gene matches. CDR1 is SGHNT and CDR2 is YYREEE in the germline V gene (reference sequence). The CDR3 runs 15 residues. CDR3 nucleotide sequence: TGTGCCAGCACCTCGGAGCGGGGGACCCAAGAGACCCAGTACTTC. Encoded protein: CASTSERGTQETQYF.

The genes are TRBV7-8 and TRBJ2-5, with 7 bases aligning to TRBD2. J lost 4 bases, V lost 4 bases, and 6 bases had no gene match. The CDR3 loop spans 14 amino acids. Germline CDR1 and CDR2: SGHVS and FQNEAQ. Here the CDR3 DNA reads TGTGCCAGCAGCTGGGCGGGAGTTGGAGAGACCCAGTACTTC. Translated, it gives CASSWAGVGETQYF.

This chain joins TRBV5-5 and TRBJ2-7; 7 bases agree with TRBD1. In germline, CDR1 is SGHKS, CDR2 YYEKEE (reference sequence). The CDR3 is 14 amino acids. J lost 6 bases, V lost 4 bases, and 10 bases had no gene match. The CDR3 spells CASSPRQGLAEQYF. The CDR3, as DNA: TGTGCCAGCAGCCCCAGACAGGGATTAGCCGAGCAGTACTTC. Complete variable domain (other parts from reference TRBV5-5 and TRBJ2-7): DAGVTQSPTHLIKTRGQQVTLRCSPISGHKSVSWYQQVLGQGPQFIFQYYEKEERGRGNFPDRFSARQFPNYSSELNVNALLLGDSALYLCASSPRQGLAEQYFGPGTRLTVT.

This rearrangement joins TRBV7-2 to TRBJ1-1; D not certain. The CDR3 extends over 13 amino acids. Germline CDR1 SGHTA, CDR2 FQGNSA. V was pared by 3 bases and J by 1 base, with 6 bases between. The CDR3 here is CASSFYRNTEAFF. The CDR3 bases are TGTGCCAGCAGCTTCTATAGGAACACTGAAGCTTTCTTT.

The chain links TRBV5-6 to TRBJ1-6, with 9 bases identical to TRBD1. The CDR3 extends over 14 amino acids. V lost 3 bases, J lost 10 bases, and 5 bases stayed unmatched. CDR1 and CDR2 from the germline V gene are SGHDT and YYEEEE. The CDR3 coding sequence is TGTGCCAGCAGCTGGGACAGGGAATCATCACCCCTCCACTTT. Protein product: CASSWDRESSPLHF.

Here the CDR3 DNA reads TGTGCCAGCAGCCGCGGGGACGAGCAGTACTTC. Residues: CASSRGDEQYF. The chain links TRBV28 to TRBJ2-7; D is perhaps TRBD2 (6 bases). CDR1 and CDR2 (germline): MDHEN, SYDVKM. The CDR3 covers 11 residues. Trimming left V 6 bases short and J 5 bases short, with 8 bases between.

This chain joins TRBV15 and TRBJ2-3; 9 bases fit TRBD2. This CDR3 has 17 residues. J lost 6 bases, V lost 0 bases, and 10 bases had no gene match. From germline, CDR1 is LNHNV and CDR2 YYDKDF (reference sequence). For the CDR3, the DNA is TGTGCCACCAGCAGAGATCTGGTAGTAGCGGGAGTGGATACGCAGTATTTT. Protein product: CATSRDLVVAGVDTQYF.

This clone has a handful of counts. The chain links TRBV5-1 to TRBJ1-2; 7 bases align to TRBD1. This CDR3 contains 15 residues. J gave up 2 bases and V 5 bases, and 9 bases lay outside the gene matches. CDR1 and CDR2 (germline): SGHRS, YFSETQ. CDR3 sequence: CASRDGQVGNYGYTF. The CDR3 DNA sequence: TGCGCCAGCAGGGACGGACAGGTCGGAAACTATGGCTACACCTTC. The variable domain in full, completed from reference TRBV5-1 and TRBJ1-2, reads KAGVTQTPRYLIKTRGQQVTLSCSPISGHRSVSWYQQTPGQGLQFLFEYFSETQRNKGNFPGRFSGRQFSNSRSEMNVSTLELGDSALYLCASRDGQVGNYGYTFGSGTRLTVV.

A single count supports this clone. The CDR3 loop is CASSPEAGGADYNEQFF. The CDR3 DNA reads as TGCGCCAGCAGCCCCGAGGCCGGGGGGGCCGACTACAATGAGCAGTTCTTC. The rearrangement uses TRBV4-1 and TRBJ2-1; 8 nucleotides match TRBD2. CDR1 and CDR2 from the germline V gene are MGHRA and YSYEKL. CDR3 size: 17 residues. Trimming cost V 4 bases and J 3 bases; bases outside gene matches: 11.

V usage is TRBV5-1 and J usage is TRBJ2-2; 7 bases are a match to TRBD1. Looked up from germline, CDR1 is SGHRS and CDR2 is YFSETQ. There are 14 residues in the CDR3. The ends lost 2 bases at V and 4 bases at J; junction bases unmatched: 2. In nucleotides, the CDR3 is TGCGCCAGCAGCTTAAGACAGGGCACCGGGGAGCTGTTTTTT. Translated, it gives CASSLRQGTGELFF.